This T cell receptor beta chain was identified during a study of Ad26.COV2.S vaccination and SARS-CoV-2 variants. About the study: Donor participated within the Ad26.COV2.S arm of the COV1001 trial. Ad26.COV2.S given intramuscularly, once or twice 56 days apart.

General study findings and limits: Responses of T cells in total may have been underestimated by the TCR breadth and depth analyses. Higher spike-specific TCR breadth was found in vaccine recipients than in placebo recipients.

V was cut by 4 bases and J by 6 bases, with 12 bases left in between. CDR3 length: 14 amino acids. Germline lookup yields CDR1 WNHNN and CDR2 SYGVQD (reference sequence). The treatment denotes: 15 to 20 received Ad26.COV2.S at low or high dose, single or two shots; 5 received placebo; per-sample allocation not given. Sampling was performed 63 days after the first vaccine or placebo injection. Some clones are missing from TCRdb's copy, which holds only in-frame ones; the method was immunoSEQ multiplex PCR. The sample carries about half a million clones, 80% to 90% recorded once. Remarks on this clone: Its cognate antigen is unknown.

The chain links TRBV10-1 to TRBJ1-4; D is unclear. The sequence was obtained from a person between 18 and 59 years old who received the Ad26.COV2.S COVID-19 vaccine or a placebo. This sample comprised peripheral blood, obtained in a trial of Ad26.COV2.S vaccine versus placebo. The CDR3 spells CASSAGHEDEKLFF. The DNA for the CDR3 is TGCGCCAGCAGTGCCGGTCACGAGGATGAAAAACTGTTTTTT.